Listed here are 24 T cell receptor beta chains from one sample, sequenced in a study of cytomegalovirus exposure and HLA in healthy donors. The primer mix had 60 Vbeta and 13 Jbeta primers. The method was immunoSEQ multiplex PCR; TCRdb's version includes in-frame clones alone and lacks a portion of them. This table has 150,000 to 200,000 clones, around 83% appearing once. What was sequenced was PBMCs. These receptors all stem from a man aged 45-65 years in good health and CMV-seronegative.

The rearrangement uses TRBV21-1 and TRBJ2-1; the table's D call, TRBD1, was not checked against the DNA. TRBV21-1 is flagged as a pseudogene. The CDR3 runs to 16 residues. CDR3 in amino acids: CAERREGVQGPNEQFF. The CDR3 DNA reads TGTGCCGAGCGCAGAGAGGGGGTACAGGGGCCCAATGAGCAGTTCTTC.

The chain employs TRBV7-2 and TRBJ2-7; 9 bases fit TRBD2. This CDR3 has 15 residues. The germline V gene encodes CDR1 SGHTA and CDR2 FQGNSA. With 5 bases clipped from V and 6 bases from J, the junction kept 11 bases outside the gene matches. The DNA for the CDR3 is TGTGCCAGCAGCCGAATCCTAGCGGGGAGGGGCGAGCAGTACTTC. Protein: CASSRILAGRGEQYF. Using reference TRBV7-2 and TRBJ2-7 for the parts outside the CDR3, the full variable domain is GAGVSQSPSNKVTEKGKDVELRCDPISGHTALYWYRQSLGQGLEFLIYFQGNSAPDKSGLPSDRFSAERTGGSVSTLTIQRTQQEDSAVYLCASSRILAGRGEQYFGPGTRLTVT.

The chain combines TRBV5-3 with TRBJ2-5, with 10 bases that match TRBD2. TRBJ2-7 explains the end of the DNA better; the J call may be wrong. TRBV5-3 qualifies as an ORF whose function is uncertain. The CDR3 runs 14 residues. This chain's CDR3 is CARSILAGSYEQYF. CDR3 nucleotide sequence: TGTGCCAGAAGCATACTAGCGGGATCCTACGAGCAGTACTTC.

This rearrangement joins TRBV9 to TRBJ2-3; TRBD2 aligns across 7 bases. The CDR3 sequence is 14 residues long. V was clipped by 0 bases and J by 6 bases; unmatched bases: 4. Germline assignment: CDR1 SGDLS and CDR2 YYNGEE. DNA of the CDR3: TGTGCCAGCAGCGTAGGCCGGGGAGGGGATACGCAGTATTTT. Translating it yields CASSVGRGGDTQYF.

The chain couples TRBV7-2 to TRBJ1-1; 8 bases agree with TRBD1. V was pared by 4 bases and J by 1 base, with 2 bases of the junction left unmatched. The CDR3 loop spans 14 amino acids. Germline assignment: CDR1 SGHTA and CDR2 FQGNSA. CDR3 amino acids: CASSWDRSNTEAFF. CDR3 sequence (DNA): TGTGCCAGCAGCTGGGACAGGTCGAACACTGAAGCTTTCTTT.

This chain links TRBV14 with TRBJ1-4; D is unclear. The CDR3 consists of 15 residues. The germline V gene encodes CDR1 SGHDN and CDR2 FVKESK. The germline V and J ends were trimmed by 4 bases and 3 bases, with 12 bases remaining between them. The CDR3 spells CASSPGGRANEKLFF. CDR3 DNA sequence: TGTGCCAGCAGCCCCGGAGGACGGGCTAATGAAAAACTGTTTTTT.

This clone appeared a few times. The J gene is TRBJ2-7, the V gene TRBV6-5; 10 bases agree with TRBD1. V was clipped by 5 bases and J by 5 bases; unmatched bases: 9. CDR3 size: 15 residues. Germline V lookup: CDR1 MNHEY, CDR2 SVGAGI. The CDR3 DNA reads TGTGCCAGCAGTCCGCCGGGACAGGGGAAGAACGAGCAGTACTTC. Residues: CASSPPGQGKNEQYF.

The CDR3 region has the DNA TGTGCCAGCAGTGCGGTCTATAATTCACCCCTCCACTTT. This encodes CASSAVYNSPLHF. The chain links TRBV2 to TRBJ1-6; D is unclear. Deletions cut 4 bases from V and 3 bases from J, with 4 bases between. The CDR3 is made up of 13 amino acids. In germline, CDR1 is SNHLY, CDR2 FYNNEI.

As regards this clone: At one of its ends the junction is not consistent with the germline gene, which may arise from a read error. The V call is TRBV4-3, the J call TRBJ2-2, with 8 bases fitting TRBD2. This CDR3 region has 16 residues. CDR1 is LGHNA and CDR2 is YSLEER in the germline V gene. CDR3 sequence (DNA): TGCGCCAGCGGCCAACTCCGGGGACTAGAGTCCGGGGAGCTGTTTTTT. This gives the protein CASGQLRGLESGELFF.

V usage is TRBV4-2 and J usage is TRBJ2-5; 10 bases line up with TRBD2. This CDR3 is built from 16 residues. Per germline, CDR1 LGHNA and CDR2 YNFKEQ. The V gene end was trimmed by 0 bases and the J gene end by 4 bases; junction bases not matched to a gene: 5. CDR3 DNA: TGTGCCAGCAGCCAAGACAAAGCGGGGGGGCCAGAGACCCAGTACTTC. This translates into CASSQDKAGGPETQYF.

The rearrangement uses TRBV19 and TRBJ1-3; 7 bases line up with TRBD1. After removal of 5 bases from V and 1 base from J, the junction contained 5 bases not matched to a gene. CDR3 length: 15 residues. CDR1 is LNHDA, CDR2 SQIVND, per germline (reference sequence). In DNA, the CDR3 is TGTGCCAGTAGTCCAGGGGGAGCGTCTGGAAACACCATATATTTT. Its translation: CASSPGGASGNTIYF.

V gene TRBV28 combines with J gene TRBJ2-1; 8 nucleotides line up with TRBD2. This CDR3 is 17 amino acids long. V lost 6 bases to trimming and J lost 3 bases; unmatched junction nucleotides: 13. Germline V gives CDR1 MDHEN, CDR2 SYDVKM. The CDR3, as DNA: TGTGCCAGCAGCTCGGCTCGAGGGACTAGTATCTACAATGAGCAGTTCTTC. This translates into CASSSARGTSIYNEQFF.

This clone has just a few counts. The rearrangement uses TRBV27 and TRBJ2-4; 10 bases line up with TRBD1. The CDR3 has 17 amino acids. CDR1 MNHEY and CDR2 SMNVEV come from the germline V gene (reference sequence). The trim removed 4 bases at V and 0 bases at J, leaving 6 bases unmatched. CDR3 DNA sequence: TGTGCCAGCAGTTACGTCTGGACAGGGGGAGCCAAAAACATTCAGTACTTC. Its protein product is CASSYVWTGGAKNIQYF.

V usage is TRBV6-5 and J usage is TRBJ1-2, with D unclear. The CDR3 loop spans 13 amino acids. The germline CDR1 and CDR2 sequences are MNHEY and SVGAGI. V lost 5 bases and J lost 9, with 16 bases in between. This chain's CDR3 is CASSPPGRGSYTF. The CDR3 nucleotides read TGTGCCAGCAGTCCCCCAGGTCGGGGAAGCTACACCTTC.

The table lists this clone with a count of one. This chain joins TRBV19 and TRBJ1-5; maybe TRBD1 (5 bases). The CDR3 contains 16 residues. CDR1 and CDR2 (germline): LNHDA, SQIVND (reference sequence). V lost 4 bases and J 1 base, leaving 14 bases between the germline ends. The CDR3 loop is CASSRPAQASNQPQHF. CDR3 DNA: TGTGCCAGTAGTAGACCGGCACAGGCGAGCAATCAGCCCCAGCATTTT.

The table lists this clone with a count of one. J is TRBJ1-2 and V is TRBV6-8; 7 bases fit TRBD1. Germline lookup yields CDR1 MNHGY and CDR2 SAAAGT. V shed 0 bases and J 8 bases; nucleotides not matched to a gene: 3. This CDR3 has 13 residues. In DNA form, the CDR3 reads TGTGCCAGCAGTTACTCAGGGGGCGGGGGCTACACCTTC. It translates to CASSYSGGGGYTF.

The chain joins TRBV27 to TRBJ1-2; 8 nucleotides match TRBD1. Germline CDR1 is MNHEY and CDR2 is SMNVEV (reference sequence). The V gene end was trimmed by 5 bases and the J gene end by 7 bases; junction bases not matched to a gene: 12. The CDR3 has 15 amino acids. As DNA, the CDR3 is TGTGCCAGCAGTCCCCGGCGCCAGGGGGCGCTTGGCTACACCTTC. It specifies CASSPRRQGALGYTF.

The chain is built from TRBV28 and TRBJ2-7, with TRBD2 as a possible D gene (5 bases). The CDR3 runs to 14 residues. V was shortened by 3 bases and J by 0 bases, with 9 bases between the two germline ends. The germline gives CDR1 MDHEN, CDR2 SYDVKM. The CDR3 DNA reads as TGTGCCAGCAGTTTGGCGGGTAACTCCTACGAGCAGTACTTC. It specifies CASSLAGNSYEQYF. Full variable domain (rest looked up from reference TRBV28 and TRBJ2-7): DVKVTQSSRYLVKRTGEKVFLECVQDMDHENMFWYRQDPGLGLRLIYFSYDVKMKEKGDIPEGYSVSREKKERFSLILESASTNQTSMYLCASSLAGNSYEQYFGPGTRLTVT.

This clone was counted only a few times. J is TRBJ2-7 and V is TRBV7-6, with TRBD1 matching 9 bases. Losses at the gene ends were 5 bases for V and 2 bases for J; bases not matched to a gene: 4. The CDR3 is made up of 14 amino acids. The germline CDR1 and CDR2 sequences are SGHVS and FNYEAQ. CDR3 amino acids: CASSAGQGTYEQYF. The CDR3 DNA sequence: TGTGCCAGCAGCGCGGGACAGGGCACCTACGAGCAGTACTTC.

The CDR3 coding sequence is TGTGCCAGCAGTTTATCGATTAGGACTAGCGGAGAGACCCAGTACTTC. Its protein is CASSLSIRTSGETQYF. This sequence joins TRBV27 and TRBJ2-5; the match to TRBD2 covers 10 bases. Trimming cost V 0 bases and J 4 bases; bases outside gene matches: 5. The CDR3 sequence is 16 residues long. Germline assignment: CDR1 MNHEY and CDR2 SMNVEV (reference sequence).

The rearrangement uses TRBV28 and TRBJ2-1, with D unresolved. This CDR3 spans 13 amino acids. The germline V and J ends were trimmed by 3 bases and 3 bases, with 6 bases remaining between them. Germline CDR1 and CDR2: MDHEN and SYDVKM. CDR3 DNA sequence: TGTGCCAGCAGTTTTGCTAACTACAATGAGCAGTTCTTC. This encodes CASSFANYNEQFF. Variable domain in full (rest from reference TRBV28 and TRBJ2-1): DVKVTQSSRYLVKRTGEKVFLECVQDMDHENMFWYRQDPGLGLRLIYFSYDVKMKEKGDIPEGYSVSREKKERFSLILESASTNQTSMYLCASSFANYNEQFFGPGTRLTVL.

The V and J genes are TRBV7-9 and TRBJ2-7, with TRBD2 identical over 9 bases. This CDR3 has 15 amino acids. The ends lost 3 bases at V and 2 bases at J; junction bases unmatched: 5. Germline V gene sequence: CDR1 SEHNR, CDR2 FQNEAQ (reference sequence). CDR3 in DNA: TGTGCCAGCAGCTTGACCGGGACTAGCACCTACGAGCAGTACTTC. Its protein is CASSLTGTSTYEQYF.

With respect to this clone: This sample includes further DNA sequences coding for the same CDR3. The chain joins TRBV9 to TRBJ2-7; TRBD2 matches at 8 bases. The germline CDR1 and CDR2 sequences are SGDLS and YYNGEE. With V trimmed by 0 bases and J by 2 bases, 4 bases remained unmatched. The CDR3 sequence is 15 residues long. CDR3 residues: CASSVGAGGPYEQYF. For the CDR3, the DNA is TGTGCCAGCAGCGTAGGGGCGGGAGGCCCCTACGAGCAGTACTTC.

The chain uses TRBV11-2 and TRBJ2-5; TRBD1 might be the D (5 bases). The CDR3 has 16 residues. The ends were cut back, 0 bases at V and 5 bases at J, with 16 bases in the middle. The germline V gene encodes CDR1 SGHAT and CDR2 FQNNGV. CDR3 protein: CASSLDRNRLGETQYF. CDR3 DNA: TGTGCCAGCAGCTTAGATCGTAACAGGTTGGGGGAGACCCAGTACTTC.